This is a list of T cell receptor beta chains from one sample in a study of memory CD4+ T cells and cytomegalovirus serostatus. Data came from immunoSEQ multiplex PCR; TCRdb stores just in-frame clones and leaves some out. Of roughly 49,000 clones in the sample, 82% were seen once. The sample comprised memory CD4+ T cells from blood. Every receptor here comes from an adult in good health and CMV-seronegative. Each CDR3 is given with its conserved first and last residue. A D gene is named only where the DNA matches it firmly. Not every row has a clone size; where given, it reads once, few, many or a size class.

d_gene: TRBD1
abundance: NA
j_gene: TRBJ2-2
v_gene: TRBV5-1
CDR3nt: TGCGCCAGCAGCTTGACTAACAGGGGACGAACCGGGGAGCTGTTTTTT
CDR3aa: CASSLTNRGRTGELFF

d_gene: NA
abundance: NA
j_gene: TRBJ1-1
v_gene: TRBV10-3
CDR3nt: TGTGCCATCAGGGAGGTCCCAAACACTGAAGCTTTCTTT
CDR3aa: CAIREVPNTEAFF

d_gene: TRBD1
abundance: NA
j_gene: TRBJ1-2
v_gene: TRBV19
CDR3nt: TGTGCCAGCAGACAGGGCCCCTTAGCTAACTATGGCTACACCTTC
CDR3aa: CASRQGPLANYGYTF

d_gene: NA
abundance: NA
j_gene: TRBJ2-1
v_gene: TRBV7-3
CDR3nt: TGTGCCAGCAGCTTAGCGCAGGGCTCCTACAATGAGCAGTTCTTC
CDR3aa: CASSLAQGSYNEQFF

d_gene: NA
abundance: NA
j_gene: TRBJ1-1
v_gene: TRBV5-6
CDR3nt: TGTGCCAGCAGCTTGAATAGGAGAAGCACTGAAGCTTTCTTT
CDR3aa: CASSLNRRSTEAFF

d_gene: NA
abundance: NA
j_gene: TRBJ2-3
v_gene: TRBV7-9
CDR3nt: TGTGCCAGCAGCTTAACCTTACGAAGAGCGGGCCTAAGCACAGATACGCAGTATTTT
CDR3aa: CASSLTLRRAGLSTDTQYF

d_gene: NA
abundance: few
j_gene: TRBJ1-6
v_gene: TRBV6-5
CDR3nt: TGTGCCAGCGGGATAGAGGACAGTAATTCACCCCTCCACTTT
CDR3aa: CASGIEDSNSPLHF

d_gene: NA
abundance: NA
j_gene: TRBJ1-1
v_gene: TRBV28
CDR3nt: TGTGCCAGCAGGGAACAGGGAAACACTGAAGCTTTCTTT
CDR3aa: CASREQGNTEAFF

d_gene: NA
abundance: NA
j_gene: TRBJ1-3
v_gene: TRBV7-2
CDR3nt: TGTGCCAGCAGCTTAGGAATGGGAAACACCATATATTTT
CDR3aa: CASSLGMGNTIYF

d_gene: TRBD1
abundance: NA
j_gene: TRBJ1-2
v_gene: TRBV18
CDR3nt: TGTGCCAGCTCACCACAGGGGACAGCCTATGGCTGCACCTTC
CDR3aa: CASSPQGTAYGCTF

d_gene: NA
abundance: NA
j_gene: TRBJ2-5
v_gene: TRBV5-1
CDR3nt: TGCGCCAGCAGCTTGGAGGGAACTGCAAAAGAGACCCAGTACTTC
CDR3aa: CASSLEGTAKETQYF

d_gene: TRBD1
abundance: once
j_gene: TRBJ1-3
v_gene: TRBV11-2
CDR3nt: TGTGCCAGCAGTCGACCAGGGGGGGACAGGGCCATTTGGAGCACCATATACTTT
CDR3aa: CASSRPGGDRAIWSTIYF

d_gene: TRBD1
abundance: NA
j_gene: TRBJ1-4
v_gene: TRBV2
CDR3nt: TGTGCCAGCAGAGTGGGACAGGGGGCCACTAATGAAAAACTGTTTTTT
CDR3aa: CASRVGQGATNEKLFF

d_gene: NA
abundance: NA
j_gene: TRBJ2-7
v_gene: TRBV19
CDR3nt: TGTGCCAGTAGCCGCCGGGACGTAGCCTACGAGCAGTACTTC
CDR3aa: CASSRRDVAYEQYF

d_gene: NA
abundance: NA
j_gene: TRBJ2-7
v_gene: TRBV19
CDR3nt: TGTGCCAGCGGCAGGGGGGGAAACGAGCAGTACTTC
CDR3aa: CASGRGGNEQYF

d_gene: NA
abundance: NA
j_gene: TRBJ1-1
v_gene: TRBV6-1
CDR3nt: TGTGCCAGCAATCGCAACACTGAAGCTTTCTTT
CDR3aa: CASNRNTEAFF

d_gene: NA
abundance: NA
j_gene: TRBJ1-1
v_gene: TRBV7-9
CDR3nt: TGTGCCAGCAGCCCTCACATTGGGGGGGGCACTGAAGCTTTCTTT
CDR3aa: CASSPHIGGGTEAFF

d_gene: NA
abundance: NA
j_gene: TRBJ2-3
v_gene: TRBV11-2
CDR3nt: TGTGCCAGCAGCGCCTGGGACGTCACAGATACGCAGTATTTT
CDR3aa: CASSAWDVTDTQYF